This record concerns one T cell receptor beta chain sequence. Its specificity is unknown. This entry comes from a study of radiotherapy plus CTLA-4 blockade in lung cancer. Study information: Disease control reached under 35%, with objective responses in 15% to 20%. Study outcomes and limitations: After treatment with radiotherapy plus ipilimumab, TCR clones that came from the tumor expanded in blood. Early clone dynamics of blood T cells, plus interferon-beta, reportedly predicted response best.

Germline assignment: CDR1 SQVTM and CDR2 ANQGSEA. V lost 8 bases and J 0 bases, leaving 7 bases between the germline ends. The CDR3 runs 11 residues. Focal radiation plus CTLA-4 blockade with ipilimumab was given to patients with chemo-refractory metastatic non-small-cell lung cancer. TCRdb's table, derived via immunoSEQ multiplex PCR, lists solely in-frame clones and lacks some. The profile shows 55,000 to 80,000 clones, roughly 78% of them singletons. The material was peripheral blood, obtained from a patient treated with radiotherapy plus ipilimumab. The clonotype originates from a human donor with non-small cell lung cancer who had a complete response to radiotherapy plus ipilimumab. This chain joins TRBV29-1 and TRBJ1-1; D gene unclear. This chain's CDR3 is CSSLLNTEAFF. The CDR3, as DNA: TGCAGCTCCCTGTTGAACACTGAAGCTTTCTTT.